The 17 T cell receptor beta chains reported below all come from one sample, sequenced in a study of blood T cell repertoires in COVID-19. Some clones are missing from TCRdb's copy, which holds only in-frame ones; the method was immunoSEQ multiplex PCR. The table lists approximately 150,000 clones, approximately 77% of them singletons. The sequenced material came from PBMCs or T cells enriched from blood (not recorded which). All receptors derive from a man aged 60 to 75 who had recovered from COVID-19.

The V gene is TRBV6-5, the J gene TRBJ1-4; D uncertain. CDR1 is MNHEY and CDR2 is SVGAGI in the germline V gene. The CDR3 has 16 residues. V was pared by 0 bases and J by 1 base, with 9 bases between. The CDR3 sequence is CASSYSPRGTNEKLFF. The CDR3, as DNA: TGTGCCAGCAGTTACTCACCGCGGGGAACTAATGAAAAACTGTTTTTT.

The gene calls are TRBV18 and TRBJ1-5, with D uncertain. Germline V gene lookup returns CDR1 KGHSH and CDR2 LQKENI. The CDR3 totals 14 residues. Trimming removed 3 bases from V and 5 bases from J, with 11 bases in between. The CDR3 protein is CASSPNAEHQPQHF. CDR3 sequence (DNA): TGTGCCAGCTCACCCAACGCAGAACATCAGCCCCAGCATTTT.

This clone has only one observation. J is TRBJ1-2 and V is TRBV19; no firm D call. V gave up 5 bases and J gave up 10 bases, with 20 bases separating them. The CDR3 extends over 14 amino acids. CDR1 and CDR2 from the germline V gene are LNHDA and SQIVND (reference sequence). CDR3 sequence reads: CASSLPCDNCAYTF. CDR3 DNA: TGTGCCAGTAGTCTGCCTTGTGACAACTGCGCCTACACCTTC.

The chain joins TRBV30 to TRBJ1-5, with D possibly being TRBD1 (5 bases). V gave up 2 bases and J gave up 7 bases, with 9 bases separating them. Germline V gene lookup returns CDR1 GTSNPN and CDR2 SVGIG (reference sequence). The CDR3 is made up of 12 amino acids. DNA of the CDR3: TGTGCCTGGAGTCAGGGTGGACAGCCCCAGCATTTT. Amino acid sequence: CAWSQGGQPQHF.

The table lists this clone with a few counts. V is TRBV10-3 and J is TRBJ2-2; the D is unclear. Trimming took 0 bases from V and 4 from J, leaving 15 bases between them. The germline gives CDR1 ENHRY, CDR2 SYGVKD. The CDR3 is made up of 17 amino acids. The DNA for the CDR3 is TGTGCCATCAGTGAGTCGATGGATGGAGTTGGCACCGGGGAGCTGTTTTTT. This encodes CAISESMDGVGTGELFF.

The chain employs TRBV9 and TRBJ2-5; 8 nucleotides line up with TRBD2. The CDR3 spans 15 residues. The germline V gene has CDR1 SGDLS and CDR2 YYNGEE. J lost 5 bases, V lost 0 bases, and 6 bases had no gene match. CDR3 protein: CASSVGSGSGETQYF. Here the CDR3 DNA reads TGTGCCAGCAGCGTAGGAAGCGGGAGTGGGGAGACCCAGTACTTC.

This clone occurred a few times. The chain employs TRBV6-6 and TRBJ1-2; 7 bases match TRBD1. This CDR3 has 14 amino acids. Germline CDR1 MNHNY, CDR2 SVGAGI (reference sequence). Trimming at V came to 0 bases and at J to 6 bases, leaving 4 bases not matched to a gene. CDR3 amino acids: CASSYSTGTHGYTF. CDR3 DNA sequence: TGTGCCAGCAGTTACTCGACAGGGACCCATGGCTACACCTTC.

The chain links TRBV6-5 to TRBJ2-6; 7 bases align to TRBD2. J lost 2 bases, V lost 2 bases, and 3 bases had no gene match. The germline gives CDR1 MNHEY, CDR2 SVGAGI. The CDR3 length is 16 residues. The CDR3 bases are TGTGCCAGCAGTTACACCGCGGGAGCTGGGGCCAACGTCCTGACTTTC. Its translation is CASSYTAGAGANVLTF.

This rearrangement joins TRBV2 to TRBJ2-1; D is unclear. The CDR3 extends over 15 amino acids. The germline gives CDR1 SNHLY, CDR2 FYNNEI. V was pared by 7 bases and J by 1 base, with 14 bases between. The CDR3 bases are TGTGCCAGCATCAGACTGGTCCAATCCTACAATGAGCAGTTCTTC. Its protein product is CASIRLVQSYNEQFF.

This chain uses TRBV5-4 with TRBJ2-3, with 11 bases aligning to TRBD2. The CDR3 length is 15 residues. Looked up from germline, CDR1 is SGHNT and CDR2 is YYREEE (reference sequence). The J segment lost 4 bases and the V segment lost 3 bases, leaving 4 bases of the junction unmatched. The CDR3 loop reads CASSSRTSGSDTQYF. The CDR3 coding sequence is TGTGCCAGCAGCTCCCGGACTAGCGGGTCAGATACGCAGTATTTT.

The chain combines TRBV15 with TRBJ2-1; 8 bases align to TRBD1. The length of the CDR3 is 16 residues. V trimming: 3 bases; J trimming: 2 bases; junction bases outside the gene matches: 6. The germline gives CDR1 LNHNV, CDR2 YYDKDF (reference sequence). DNA for the CDR3: TGTGCCACCAGCAGCCCCGGGACAGGAGCCTACAATGAGCAGTTCTTC. This sequence encodes CATSSPGTGAYNEQFF.

The genes are TRBV6-5 and TRBJ2-1, with TRBD2 matching 8 bases. Germline V gives CDR1 MNHEY, CDR2 SVGAGI. The CDR3 contains 14 residues. The ends lost 10 bases at V and 6 bases at J; junction bases unmatched: 11. The CDR3 DNA sequence: TGTGCCACCCGCCGGGGGGGGGCCCCCAATGAGCAGTTCTTC. It yields the protein CATRRGGAPNEQFF.

This clone was observed a single time. The chain joins TRBV13 to TRBJ2-5; the match to TRBD1 covers 9 bases. Looked up from germline, CDR1 is PRHDT and CDR2 is FYEKMQ (reference sequence). The CDR3 consists of 15 residues. V lost 4 bases, J lost 4 bases, and 7 bases stayed unmatched. In DNA form, the CDR3 reads TGTGCCAGCAGCTGGGGGTCGACAGGGGGAGAGACCCAGTACTTC. Translated, it gives CASSWGSTGGETQYF.

The chain employs TRBV6-5 and TRBJ2-7; a possible D gene is TRBD2 (7 bases). The CDR3 has 15 residues. Germline CDR1 is MNHEY and CDR2 is SVGAGI. V dropped 5 bases and J dropped 2 bases, with 16 bases sitting between them. The CDR3 DNA reads TGTGCCAGCAGTCTGGCCCGGGGGGCAGCCTACGAGCAGTACTTC. It yields the protein CASSLARGAAYEQYF.

V usage is TRBV27 and J usage is TRBJ1-5; TRBD1 matches 7 bases. The germline V gene encodes CDR1 MNHEY and CDR2 SMNVEV (reference sequence). The CDR3 has 16 amino acids. Losses at the gene ends were 5 bases for V and 0 bases for J; bases not matched to a gene: 7. The DNA for the CDR3 is TGTGCCAGCAGTCCGACCAGGGGGTATAGCAATCAGCCCCAGCATTTT. Protein sequence: CASSPTRGYSNQPQHF.

This clone came up once. CDR3 sequence (DNA): TGTGCCATCAGTGAGTCCATCGGAAGGGGACCCCTCCACTTT. This encodes CAISESIGRGPLHF. The chain uses TRBV10-3 and TRBJ1-6, with D maybe TRBD1 (5 bases). V was cut by 0 bases and J by 12 bases, with 12 bases left in between. The CDR3 totals 14 residues. Germline V gene lookup returns CDR1 ENHRY and CDR2 SYGVKD.

The V and J genes are TRBV28 and TRBJ1-2, with D perhaps matching TRBD1 (5 bases). V lost 2 bases, J lost 6 bases, and 19 bases lay in between. Germline V gene sequence: CDR1 MDHEN, CDR2 SYDVKM. This CDR3 comprises 16 residues. CDR3 coding DNA: TGTGCCAGCAGTTTACGGAGGGACCCCCTAGGGGATGGCTACACCTTC. This encodes CASSLRRDPLGDGYTF.